A selection of T cell receptor beta chains follows, all from one sample in a study of blood T cell repertoires in COVID-19. Libraries were prepared by immunoSEQ multiplex PCR; TCRdb keeps only in-frame clonotypes and omits some of them. The sample comprises approximately 80,000 clones, 78% of which are singletons, and approximately 15% rests with the top ten. Material: peripheral blood. These receptors were taken from a human donor in a cohort sampled during active COVID-19. Both conserved end residues are part of each CDR3. Fields, in order: J gene, clone size, CDR3 length, D gene, V gene, CDR3 protein, CDR3 DNA. D genes are given only for firm matches. Clone size is given for some rows only: seen once, a few or many times, or a class if the clone is expanded.

>TRBJ2-1|NA|16|TRBD2|TRBV7-9
CASSRGTSAPQGEQFF
TGTGCCAGCAGCCGCGGGACTAGCGCGCCCCAGGGTGAGCAGTTCTTC
>TRBJ2-2|NA|18|TRBD2|TRBV19
CASSRGTEPGLAAGELFF
TGTGCCAGTAGCCGAGGGACAGAGCCGGGACTAGCAGCCGGGGAGCTGTTTTTT
>TRBJ2-2|NA|16|NA|TRBV9
CASSVRGDGNTGELFF
TGTGCCAGCAGCGTCCGCGGGGACGGGAACACCGGGGAGCTGTTTTTT
>TRBJ1-2|NA|15|TRBD1|TRBV25-1
CASSGTGGNIYGYTF
TGTGCCAGCAGTGGGACAGGGGGCAATATCTATGGCTACACCTTC
>TRBJ2-1|NA|16|TRBD2|TRBV6-6
CASSSRLAGEFYEQFF
TGTGCCAGCAGTTCGCGACTAGCGGGAGAGTTCTATGAGCAGTTCTTC
>TRBJ2-5|NA|18|TRBD2|TRBV6-2/TRBV6-3
CASSSGLAGARNQETQYF
TGTGCCAGCAGTTCCGGACTAGCGGGAGCTAGGAACCAAGAGACCCAGTACTTC
>TRBJ2-2|NA|13|NA|TRBV19
CASSIEATGELFF
TGTGCCAGTAGCATCGAGGCCACCGGGGAGCTGTTTTTT
>TRBJ2-1|NA|13|NA|TRBV5-5
CASHGLTYNEQFF
TGTGCCAGCCATGGACTCACCTACAATGAGCAGTTCTTC
>TRBJ2-5|NA|13|NA|TRBV11-3
CASSFGGKETQYF
TGTGCCAGCAGCTTCGGCGGGAAAGAGACCCAGTACTTC
>TRBJ1-2|NA|15|NA|TRBV9
CASSPTDTTAYGYTF
TGTGCCAGCAGCCCAACAGATACGACCGCCTATGGCTACACCTTC
>TRBJ2-1|NA|14|NA|TRBV10-3
CAISDEFVGGAWFF
TGTGCCATCAGTGACGAGTTCGTCGGCGGCGCTTGGTTCTTC
>TRBJ1-5|few|15|NA|TRBV4-1
CASSQEQVSNQPQHF
TGCGCCAGCAGCCAAGAACAGGTTAGCAATCAGCCCCAGCATTTT
>TRBJ2-1|NA|15|TRBD2|TRBV11-3
CASSWTSGSSNEQFF
TGTGCCAGCAGTTGGACTAGCGGGAGTAGCAATGAGCAGTTCTTC
>TRBJ1-2|NA|16|NA|TRBV24-1
CATSDLRDSANYGYTF
TGTGCCACCAGTGATCTCCGGGACTCAGCTAACTATGGCTACACCTTC
>TRBJ2-3|NA|13|TRBD2|TRBV19
CASGLAGQDTQYF
TGTGCCAGTGGACTAGCGGGTCAAGATACGCAGTATTTT
>TRBJ2-1|NA|19|TRBD2|TRBV24-1
CATSDTGTSGREFYNEQFF
TGTGCCACCAGTGATACCGGGACTAGCGGGAGGGAATTCTACAATGAGCAGTTCTTC
>TRBJ1-5|NA|13|NA|TRBV2
CATNQGSNQPQHF
TGTGCCACCAATCAGGGTAGCAATCAGCCCCAGCATTTT
>TRBJ1-2|NA|13|TRBD1|TRBV29-1
CSVEYNRGQGYTF
TGCAGCGTTGAATATAACAGGGGGCAGGGCTACACCTTC
>TRBJ2-2|NA|16|NA|TRBV19
CASSGVSGVNTGELFF
TGTGCCAGTAGTGGTGTGTCGGGAGTAAACACCGGGGAGCTGTTTTTT
>TRBJ2-1|NA|16|NA|TRBV7-2
CASSLAGAGHYNEQFF
TGTGCCAGCAGCTTAGCTGGAGCGGGACATTACAATGAGCAGTTCTTC
>TRBJ2-3|once|16|TRBD2|TRBV6-1
CASSVTSGFWTDTQYF
TGTGCCAGCAGTGTAACTAGCGGGTTTTGGACAGATACGCAGTATTTT
>TRBJ2-1|NA|15|TRBD1|TRBV5-1
CASSWGDRLDNEQFF
TGCGCCAGCAGCTGGGGGGACAGGCTGGACAATGAGCAGTTCTTC
>TRBJ1-4|NA|13|NA|TRBV19
CASAARAGEKLFF
TGTGCCAGTGCGGCCCGGGCGGGCGAAAAACTGTTTTTT
>TRBJ1-2|once|19|TRBD1|TRBV10-3
CAISESRGSEGAHAPGYTF
TGTGCCATCAGTGAGTCGCGTGGGTCGGAGGGGGCGCATGCCCCTGGCTACACCTTC
>TRBJ2-7|NA|16|NA|TRBV4-1
CASSPSPGSYSYEQYF
TGCGCCAGCAGCCCCTCTCCAGGTTCCTACTCCTACGAGCAGTACTTC
>TRBJ2-5|NA|12|NA|TRBV5-1
CASSLIGEAQYF
TGCGCCAGCAGCTTGATAGGGGAGGCCCAGTACTTC
>TRBJ2-1|NA|15|NA|TRBV7-3
CASSLDPGSYNEQFF
TGTGCCAGCAGCTTAGATCCAGGGTCCTACAATGAGCAGTTCTTC
>TRBJ1-2|few|17|TRBD1|TRBV30
CANERWFRGRSNYGYTF
TGTGCGAACGAGAGGTGGTTCAGGGGGCGTTCGAACTATGGCTACACCTTC
>TRBJ2-2|NA|14|NA|TRBV29-1
CSVVGGGTAGELFF
TGCAGCGTTGTAGGGGGGGGAACCGCCGGGGAGCTGTTTTTT
>TRBJ2-1|NA|13|TRBD1|TRBV5-1
CASSLTGADEQFF
TGCGCCAGCAGCTTGACAGGGGCGGATGAGCAGTTCTTC
>TRBJ2-3|NA|12|NA|TRBV18
CASSPSADTQYF
TGTGCCAGCTCACCGTCGGCAGATACGCAGTATTTT
>TRBJ1-5|NA|14|TRBD1|TRBV28
CASSLTGGNQPQHF
TGTGCCAGCAGTCTCACAGGGGGCAATCAGCCCCAGCATTTT
>TRBJ1-6|NA|17|NA|TRBV30
CAWSGIRRRGYNSPLHF
TGTGCCTGGAGTGGTATTCGTCGGAGAGGGTATAATTCACCCCTCCACTTT
>TRBJ2-7|few|15|NA|TRBV6-5
CASAGLGRGPYEQYF
TGTGCCAGCGCAGGCCTTGGCAGGGGTCCCTACGAGCAGTACTTC
>TRBJ1-5|NA|14|TRBD1|TRBV28
CASNLNRGHQPQHF
TGTGCCAGCAACCTAAACAGGGGGCATCAGCCCCAGCATTTT
>TRBJ1-4|NA|15|TRBD1|TRBV9
CASSVERGPGEKLFF
TGTGCCAGCAGCGTAGAGAGGGGGCCTGGGGAAAAACTGTTTTTT
>TRBJ1-1|NA|14|NA|TRBV10-3
CAVGGEWGNTEAFF
TGTGCCGTAGGAGGAGAGTGGGGTAACACTGAAGCTTTCTTT
>TRBJ1-2|NA|16|NA|TRBV5-5
CASSPPPGWTDYGYTF
TGTGCCAGCAGCCCTCCCCCGGGGTGGACTGACTATGGCTACACCTTC
>TRBJ1-6|NA|16|TRBD1|TRBV11-2
CASSTRGQLSNSPLHF
TGTGCCAGCAGCACACGGGGACAGCTCTCTAATTCACCCCTCCACTTT
>TRBJ1-5|once|15|TRBD1|TRBV7-6
CASSLEAGGTQPQHF
TGTGCCAGCAGCTTAGAGGCAGGGGGTACACAGCCCCAGCATTTT
>TRBJ2-2|NA|17|NA|TRBV30
CAWSVFGNWDYSGELFF
TGTGCCTGGAGTGTTTTCGGGAATTGGGATTATTCCGGGGAGCTGTTTTTT